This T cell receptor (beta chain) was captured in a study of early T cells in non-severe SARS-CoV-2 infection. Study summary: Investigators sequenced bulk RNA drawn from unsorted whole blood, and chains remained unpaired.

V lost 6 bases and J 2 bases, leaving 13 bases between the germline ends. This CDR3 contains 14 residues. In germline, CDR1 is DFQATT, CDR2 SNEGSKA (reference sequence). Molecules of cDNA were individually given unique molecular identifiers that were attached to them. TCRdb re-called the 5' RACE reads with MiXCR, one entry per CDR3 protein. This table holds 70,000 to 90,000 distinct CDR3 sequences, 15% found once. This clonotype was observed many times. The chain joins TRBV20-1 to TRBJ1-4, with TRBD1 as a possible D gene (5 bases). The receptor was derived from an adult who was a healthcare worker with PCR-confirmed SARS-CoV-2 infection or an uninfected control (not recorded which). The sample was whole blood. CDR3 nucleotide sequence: TGCAGTGCCGACTTAGGGGCGACTAATGAAAAACTGTTTTTT. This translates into CSADLGATNEKLFF.